This paragraph reports one T cell receptor beta chain. This receptor's antigen is unknown. Base qualities are not provided; no much larger clone lies one nucleotide away. One collaborating source in Seattle enrolled patients while the patients were actively infected and followed the patients over time throughout the course of disease. Each collaborating institution followed its own protocols to collect whole blood in K2EDTA tubes. Collaborator samples were shipped for TCRbeta analysis as frozen whole blood, isolated PBMCs, or DNA extracted from either sample type. The data derive from a study of blood T cell repertoires in COVID-19 (dated by TCRdb to the early 2020s). For context, the study as a whole: Samples from collaborators originated in the United States, Italy and Spain and spanned both the acute and convalescent phases of COVID-19. The material from the prospective study consisted of cDNA or gDNA derived from T cells, B-cell-depleted T cells, or PBMCs. The dataset comprised deeply sampled blood TCRbeta repertoires from subjects exposed to, actively infected with, or recovered from COVID-19. The repertoires were released in a freely available public database meant as a resource for research on the immune response to SARS-CoV-2. The samples were drawn from two sources: the first 160 participants of the ongoing ImmuneRACE study, and over 950 subjects contributed by 6 global collaborators. Nearly every sample came with metadata listing a de-identified subject ID, COVID-19 status, age in years and sex. Where HLA class I and class II types were available, the types were taken from metadata supplied by the sample provider, not from assay-based typing. Findings and caveats that apply to the study as a whole: The amount of clinical and demographic metadata varied by source and participant and was provided uncurated.

The immunoSEQ Assay, a bias-controlled multiplex PCR, was used to amplify TCRbeta CDR3 regions from genomic DNA. As for the original processing: Within the assay, amplification of reference gene primers was used to estimate how many nucleated cells each sample contained. To quantify the absolute abundance of each unique TCRbeta CDR3 rearrangement, sequence reads were collapsed and filtered. For each sample, productive Simpson clonality was calculated as the square root of Simpson's diversity index over productive rearrangements. TCRdb provides this immuneACCESS table in a form limited to in-frame rearrangements. Some clones are lacking; in checked studies, under half of them reflect an unresolved V gene, and why the rest are absent is not known. The DNA gave D and trimming, while V, J and clone size come from that table. The sample table lists roughly 390,000 clones, more than 70% of them with a count of one. 10% of the sample rests with the top ten.

V and J lose 4 bases and 1 base, and a span of 13 bases separates them. Looking up the germline V gene (reference sequence) yields CDR1 LNHDA and CDR2 SQIVND. The CDR3 covers 16 residues, taking in both the cysteine and the phenylalanine. The CDR3 DNA has 48 bases and is translated from base 1. Sequenced input: peripheral blood. This TCR derives from a woman aged 30 to 39 with COVID-19, enrolled during active disease. The chain links TRBV19 with TRBJ2-2; the D region possibly corresponds to TRBD2 (6 bases align). The sequenced DNA: TGTGCCAGTAGTACCCGGGCGGGGATGAACACCGGGGAGCTGTTTTTT. It specifies CASSTRAGMNTGELFF.